The entry below gives a single T cell receptor beta chain sequence along with its context. The antigen is not known. Data came from immunoSEQ multiplex PCR; TCRdb stores just in-frame clones and leaves some out. The top ten clones hold 20% to 25% of a sample with 13,000 to 15,000 clones, 80% to 90% of them seen once. This record belongs to a study of PD-1 blockade in classical Hodgkin lymphoma. Study background: Nivolumab was administered to patients intravenously at 3 mg/kg every 2 weeks.

The study, taken as a whole, reports: Those starting nivolumab under 1 year post-ASCT were excluded. Lower baseline TCR diversity marked trial partial responders and progressors.

CDR1 SGHDT and CDR2 YYEEEE come from the germline V gene. Trimming shortened V by 0 bases and J by 5 bases, and 11 bases separated the two germline ends. The CDR3 is 14 residues long. Every patient relapsed after autologous stem cell transplantation, and brentuximab vedotin exposure varied. The patients, who had relapsed/refractory classical Hodgkin lymphoma, achieved best responses of complete response, partial response or progressive disease. This chain links TRBV5-6 with TRBJ1-1, with D possibly TRBD1 on 5 matching bases. The source is a human donor with classical Hodgkin lymphoma. Sequencing was performed on peripheral blood mononuclear cells (PBMCs), taken before the second cycle of nivolumab. The CDR3 spells CASSLGQGWTEAFF. The CDR3 nucleotides are TGTGCCAGCAGCTTGGGCCAGGGTTGGACTGAAGCTTTCTTT.